This is a list of T cell receptor beta chains from one sample in a study of a mutant IDH1 vaccine in newly diagnosed glioma. Their specific antigens are unknown. Clones were read by immunoSEQ multiplex PCR, and TCRdb kept only the in-frame ones, dropping some. This table has some 40,000 clones, about four fifths appearing once. Sequenced here: peripheral blood mononuclear cells (PBMCs), sampled from a glioma patient whose treatment included an IDH1 peptide vaccine. The receptors were sampled from a woman in her 30s with glioma. Some clones in this sample may be carry-over from other donors' samples. The CDR3 runs from the conserved cysteine through the conserved F or W. A D gene is named only where the DNA matches it firmly. Rows give clone size only sometimes, using once, few, many, or a class for an expanded clone.

clone size	CDR3 length	J gene	D gene	V gene	CDR3 DNA	CDR3 protein
NA	14	TRBJ1-2	NA	TRBV7-6	TGTGCCAGCAGCTTAGAGGCGGGAGGCTATGGCTACACCTTC	CASSLEAGGYGYTF
once	12	TRBJ1-1	TRBD1	TRBV28	TGTGCCAGCAGAACGGGACAGCCCGGGGCTTTCTTT	CASRTGQPGAFF
NA	14	TRBJ2-1	NA	TRBV5-1	TGCGCCAGCAGCTTGGTAGACCGTGGCAATGAGCAGTTCTTC	CASSLVDRGNEQFF
few	16	TRBJ1-5	NA	TRBV19	TGTGCCAGTAGTCAGACAGCCAGCAGCCTCAATCAGCCCCAGCATTTT	CASSQTASSLNQPQHF
NA	15	TRBJ1-2	TRBD1	TRBV9	TGTGCCAGCAGCGTAGGGATAGGGGGCCGCGAAGGCTACACCTTC	CASSVGIGGREGYTF
NA	14	TRBJ2-3	TRBD2	TRBV25-1	TGTGCCAGCAGTGTCGGACTAGCGGGAGGTACGCAGTATTTT	CASSVGLAGGTQYF
NA	13	TRBJ1-5	NA	TRBV4-1	TGCGCCAGCAGCCAGGATAGCAATCAGCCCCAGCATTTT	CASSQDSNQPQHF
NA	15	TRBJ2-3	NA	TRBV5-1	TGCGCCAGCAGCGTAGCCGGGGCCCACACAGATACGCAGTATTTT	CASSVAGAHTDTQYF
NA	14	TRBJ2-1	NA	TRBV30	TGTGCCTGGAGTGAAGGGTCCTACCCCCATGAGCAGTTCTTC	CAWSEGSYPHEQFF
NA	12	TRBJ2-7	NA	TRBV7-9	TGTGCCAGCAGCCCCACGAACTACGAGCAGTACTTC	CASSPTNYEQYF
NA	13	TRBJ1-5	NA	TRBV19	TGTGCCACTAAGTACCCAGGAGATCAGCCCCAGCATTTT	CATKYPGDQPQHF
NA	14	TRBJ1-4	NA	TRBV6-1	TGTGCCAGCGGGATGTCCCCGGAGGCTGAAAAACTGTTTTTT	CASGMSPEAEKLFF
NA	13	TRBJ1-1	NA	TRBV10-3	TGTGCCATCAGGGCGGTCGGGGACACTGAAGCTTTCTTT	CAIRAVGDTEAFF
NA	12	TRBJ2-7	NA	TRBV10-1	TGCGCCAGCTCTCGAATTGGGGATGAGCAGTACTTC	CASSRIGDEQYF
NA	12	TRBJ2-1	NA	TRBV6-5	TGTGCCAGCAGTACCGGAGGGTTGGGGCAGTTCTTC	CASSTGGLGQFF
NA	16	TRBJ1-2	NA	TRBV4-2	TGTGCCAGCAGCCAAGAGGGCCGTCGAGGGGGCTATGGCTACACCTTC	CASSQEGRRGGYGYTF
NA	13	TRBJ2-1	TRBD1	TRBV5-1	TGCGCCAGCAGCTCGAGGACAGGGCCTGAGCAGTTCTTC	CASSSRTGPEQFF
NA	14	TRBJ2-5	TRBD1	TRBV5-3	TGTGCCAGAAGCTCCGGACAGGACCAAGAGACCCAGTACTTC	CARSSGQDQETQYF
once	11	TRBJ1-1	NA	TRBV2	TGTGCCAGCAGTGAAGAAAGCGAAGCTTTCTTT	CASSEESEAFF
NA	11	TRBJ2-7	NA	TRBV7-9	TGTGCCAGCAGCTTATTCCACGAGCAGTACTTC	CASSLFHEQYF
NA	14	TRBJ2-7	TRBD2	TRBV9	TGTGCCAGCAGTTTGACTAGCGGGAGAGTTGAGCAGTACTTC	CASSLTSGRVEQYF
NA	13	TRBJ2-3	NA	TRBV12-5	TGTGCTAGTGGCCCCGAAAACACAGATACGCAGTATTTT	CASGPENTDTQYF
NA	14	TRBJ1-5	TRBD1	TRBV2	TGTGCCAGCAGTGAACAGGGGGTCAATCAGCCCCAGCATTTT	CASSEQGVNQPQHF
NA	14	TRBJ1-2	NA	TRBV18	TGTGCCAGCTCGCTCCAGGAGACTCACTATGGCTACACCTTC	CASSLQETHYGYTF
NA	13	TRBJ2-5	NA	TRBV7-2	TGTGCCAGCAGGGTATCCGGAGAAGAGACCCAGTACTTC	CASRVSGEETQYF
NA	13	TRBJ1-1	TRBD1	TRBV10-3	TGTGCCATCCGGGGACAGGGAGAGGAGAGAGCTTTCTTT	CAIRGQGEERAFF